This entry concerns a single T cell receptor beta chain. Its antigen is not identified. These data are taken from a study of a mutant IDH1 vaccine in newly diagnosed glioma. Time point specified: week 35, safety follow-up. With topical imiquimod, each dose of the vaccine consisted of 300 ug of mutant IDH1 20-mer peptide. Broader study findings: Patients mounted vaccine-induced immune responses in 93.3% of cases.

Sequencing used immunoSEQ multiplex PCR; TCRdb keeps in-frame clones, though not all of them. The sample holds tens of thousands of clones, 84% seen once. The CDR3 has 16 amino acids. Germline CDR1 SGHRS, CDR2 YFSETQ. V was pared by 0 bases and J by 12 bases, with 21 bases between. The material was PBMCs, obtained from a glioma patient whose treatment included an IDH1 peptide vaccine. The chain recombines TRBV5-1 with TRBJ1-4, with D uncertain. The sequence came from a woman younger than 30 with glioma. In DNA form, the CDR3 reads TGCGCCAGCAGCTTGGATCGCTTCGGTCCCCCTGGGGAACTGTTTTTT. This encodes CASSLDRFGPPGELFF.